This T cell receptor beta chain was obtained from a study of neoadjuvant nivolumab and ipilimumab in lung cancer (dated by TCRdb to 2020 to 2021). With respect to the entire study: Intravenous nivolumab was dosed at 3 mg/kg on days 1, 15 and 29, and in the combination arm ipilimumab 1 mg/kg was added on day 1 only. Seven patients had matched pretherapy and resected tumor pairs analyzed, with four treated with nivolumab and three with nivolumab plus ipilimumab. TCR repertoires in pretherapy (baseline) peripheral blood were compared with TCR repertoires in tumors resected at surgery after neoadjuvant immune checkpoint blockade. For each study arm, the primary endpoint of the trial was the rate of major pathologic response (MPR) in the intention-to-treat population. The trial treated approximately 46 patients with operable NSCLC: 23 were randomized to nivolumab monotherapy and roughly 21 to nivolumab plus ipilimumab. What the work shows at the level of the full study, not this receptor alone: TCR richness in pretherapy blood showed a positive correlation with richness in tumors resected after neoadjuvant therapy (Spearman R ≈ 0.8). TCR richness and clonality were greater in resected tumors than in tumor-adjacent uninvolved lung, and increases were seen in more dual-therapy-treated tumors. A small number of samples was subjected to TCR sequencing. No significant correlation was found between TCR clonality and pathologic tumor regression, and only one major-pathologic-response sample was available for the clonality analysis. Tumor T-cell richness and clonality rose from pretherapy to surgery in three of three dual-therapy tumors but in only two of four nivolumab-treated tumors.

In regard to this clone: Its antigen remains unidentified. The record has no base qualities; no much larger clone is one base away.

CDR1 and CDR2 are drawn from the germline V gene: SGHTA, FQGNSA. Ends trimmed: V by 0 bases, J by 2 bases; bases unmatched to a gene: 3. The CDR3 holds 15 amino acids from the cysteine to the phenylalanine. Only CDR3 DNA remains: 45 bases, in frame from the first base. Libraries were made using the immunoSEQ multiplex PCR assay. In the original analysis: Repertoires were summarized in terms of richness and clonality, and significantly expanded and contracted clones between pre- and post-therapy samples were identified. TCRdb mirrors the immuneACCESS table, restricted to in-frame sequences. Some clones are absent from its copies; in checked studies, under half trace to an unresolved V gene, and the reason for the others is unknown. The DNA was the basis for D and trimming; V, J and clone size are from that table. The sample table holds approximately 7,200 clones, of which about 85% were seen once. Roughly 6.6% of the sample is in the top ten clones.

The sample's time point label, in plain terms: at surgical resection after neoadjuvant nivolumab +/- ipilimumab. Samples came from the phase 2 randomized NEOSTAR trial, which tested neoadjuvant nivolumab or nivolumab plus ipilimumab followed by surgery in operable NSCLC. The sequence was collected from an adult with non-small cell lung cancer. Recombination joined TRBV7-2 with TRBJ2-5; 7 junctional bases match TRBD1. The input for sequencing was tumor tissue, taken after neoadjuvant nivolumab, alone or with ipilimumab, at or shortly before surgery. The CDR3 region reads CASSLARDRQETQYF. The DNA sequence follows: TGTGCCAGCAGCTTAGCTAGGGACAGACAAGAGACCCAGTACTTC.